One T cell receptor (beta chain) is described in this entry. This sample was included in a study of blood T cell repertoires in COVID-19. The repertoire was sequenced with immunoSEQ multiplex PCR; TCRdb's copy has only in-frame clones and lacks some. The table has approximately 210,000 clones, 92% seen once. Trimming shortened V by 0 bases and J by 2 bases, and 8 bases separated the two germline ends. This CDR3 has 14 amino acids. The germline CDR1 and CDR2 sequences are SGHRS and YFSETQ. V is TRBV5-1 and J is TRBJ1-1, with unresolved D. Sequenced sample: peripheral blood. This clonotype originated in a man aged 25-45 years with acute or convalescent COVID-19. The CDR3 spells CASSLDGSNTEAFF. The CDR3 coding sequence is TGCGCCAGCAGCTTGGATGGGAGCAACACTGAAGCTTTCTTT.